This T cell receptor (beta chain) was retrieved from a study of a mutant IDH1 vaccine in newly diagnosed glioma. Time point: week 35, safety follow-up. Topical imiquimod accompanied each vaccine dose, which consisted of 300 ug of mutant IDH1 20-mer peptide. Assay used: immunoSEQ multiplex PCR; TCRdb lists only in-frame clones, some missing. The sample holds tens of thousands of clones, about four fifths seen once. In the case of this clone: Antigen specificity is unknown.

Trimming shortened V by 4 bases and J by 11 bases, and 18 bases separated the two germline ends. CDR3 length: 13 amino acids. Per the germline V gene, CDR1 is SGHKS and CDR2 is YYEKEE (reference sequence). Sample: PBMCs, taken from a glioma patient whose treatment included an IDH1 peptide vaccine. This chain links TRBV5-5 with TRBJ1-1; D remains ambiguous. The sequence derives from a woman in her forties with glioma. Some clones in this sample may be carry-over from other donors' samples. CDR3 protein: CASSPSLGMGAFF. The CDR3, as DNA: TGTGCCAGCAGCCCTTCGCTGGGAATGGGGGCTTTCTTT.